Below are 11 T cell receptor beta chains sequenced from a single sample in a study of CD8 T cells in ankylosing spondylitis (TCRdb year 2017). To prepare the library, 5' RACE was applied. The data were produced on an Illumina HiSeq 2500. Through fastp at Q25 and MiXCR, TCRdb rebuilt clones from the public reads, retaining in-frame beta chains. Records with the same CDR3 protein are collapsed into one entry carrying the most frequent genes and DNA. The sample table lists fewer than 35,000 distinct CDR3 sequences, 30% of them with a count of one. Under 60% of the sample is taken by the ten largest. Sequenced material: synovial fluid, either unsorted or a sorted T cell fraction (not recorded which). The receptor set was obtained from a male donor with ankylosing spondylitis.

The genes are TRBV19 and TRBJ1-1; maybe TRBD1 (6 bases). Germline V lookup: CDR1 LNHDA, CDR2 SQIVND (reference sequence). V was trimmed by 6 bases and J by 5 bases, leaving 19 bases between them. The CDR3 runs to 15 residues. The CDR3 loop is CASRGAGTRGTEAFF. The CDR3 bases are TGTGCCAGTAGGGGGGCCGGGACGCGGGGAACTGAAGCTTTCTTT.

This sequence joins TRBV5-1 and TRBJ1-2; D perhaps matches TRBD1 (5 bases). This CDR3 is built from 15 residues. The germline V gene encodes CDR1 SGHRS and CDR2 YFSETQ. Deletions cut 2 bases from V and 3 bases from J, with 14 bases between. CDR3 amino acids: CASSLTSDTHYGYTF. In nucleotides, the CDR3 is TGCGCCAGCAGCTTAACCTCGGACACCCACTATGGCTACACCTTC.

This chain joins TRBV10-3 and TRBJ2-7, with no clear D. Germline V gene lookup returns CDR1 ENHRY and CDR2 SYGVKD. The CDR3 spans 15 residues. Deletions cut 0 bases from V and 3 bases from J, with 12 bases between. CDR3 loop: CAISESVLRVYEQYF. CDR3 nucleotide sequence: TGTGCCATCAGTGAGTCAGTCTTAAGGGTCTACGAGCAGTACTTC.

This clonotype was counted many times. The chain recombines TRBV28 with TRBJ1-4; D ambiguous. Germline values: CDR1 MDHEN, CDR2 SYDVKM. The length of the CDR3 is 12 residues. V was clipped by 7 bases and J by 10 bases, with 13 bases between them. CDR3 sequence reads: CASTPPRGKLFF. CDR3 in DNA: TGTGCCAGCACCCCTCCCCGGGGAAAACTGTTTTTT.

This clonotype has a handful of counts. CDR3 sequence: CASSPSEGQTYGYTF. The CDR3 DNA follows: TGTGCCAGCAGCCCGAGTGAAGGACAGACCTATGGCTACACCTTC. This chain joins TRBV7-9 and TRBJ1-2, with D possibly being TRBD1 (6 bases). The CDR3 is 15 amino acids. Germline lookup yields CDR1 SEHNR and CDR2 FQNEAQ (reference sequence). Trimming took off 5 bases at V and 4 bases at J, with 17 bases between the two ends.

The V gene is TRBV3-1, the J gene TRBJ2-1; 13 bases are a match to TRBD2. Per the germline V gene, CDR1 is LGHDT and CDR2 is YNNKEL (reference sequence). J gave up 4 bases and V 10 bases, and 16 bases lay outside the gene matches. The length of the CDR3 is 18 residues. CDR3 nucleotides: TGTGCCACCACCCAAGGAATCGGACTAGCGGGAGAGTACAATGAGCAGTTCTTC. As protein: CATTQGIGLAGEYNEQFF.

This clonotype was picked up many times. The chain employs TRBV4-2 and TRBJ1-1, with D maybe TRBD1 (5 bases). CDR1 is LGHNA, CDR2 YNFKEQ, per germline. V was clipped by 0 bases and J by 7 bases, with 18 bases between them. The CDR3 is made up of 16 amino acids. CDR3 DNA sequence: TGTGCCAGCAGCCAAGATACCGGTGGGGGTGTGGATGAAGCTTTCTTT. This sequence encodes CASSQDTGGGVDEAFF.

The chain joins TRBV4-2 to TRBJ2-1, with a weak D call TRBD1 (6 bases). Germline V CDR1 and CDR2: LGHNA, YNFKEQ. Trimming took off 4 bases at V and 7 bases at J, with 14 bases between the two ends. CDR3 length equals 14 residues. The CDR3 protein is CASSLRQETNEQFF. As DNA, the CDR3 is TGTGCCAGCAGCCTAAGACAGGAAACGAATGAGCAGTTCTTC.

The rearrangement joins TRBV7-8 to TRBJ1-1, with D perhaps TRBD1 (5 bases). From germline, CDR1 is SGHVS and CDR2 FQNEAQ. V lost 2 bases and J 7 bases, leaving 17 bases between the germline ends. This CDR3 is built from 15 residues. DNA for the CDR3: TGTGCCAGCAGCTTAAACTCGTGGGGGGAGGGTGAAGCTTTCTTT. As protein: CASSLNSWGEGEAFF.

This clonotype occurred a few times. CDR3: CARQGQDSTDTQYF. The DNA for the CDR3 is TGTGCCCGACAGGGACAGGACAGCACAGATACGCAGTATTTT. V gene TRBV2 combines with J gene TRBJ2-3; 8 bases are shared with TRBD1. Germline trimming cut 11 bases from V and 0 bases from J; bases unmatched to any gene: 7. The V gene's germline CDR1 is SNHLY and CDR2 FYNNEI. The CDR3 spans 14 residues. The whole variable domain, filled in from reference TRBV2 and TRBJ2-3, reads EPEVTQTPSHQVTQMGQEVILRCVPISNHLYFYWYRQILGQKVEFLVSFYNNEISEKSEIFDDQFSVERPDGSNFTLKIRSTKLEDSAMYFCARQGQDSTDTQYFGPGTRLTVL.

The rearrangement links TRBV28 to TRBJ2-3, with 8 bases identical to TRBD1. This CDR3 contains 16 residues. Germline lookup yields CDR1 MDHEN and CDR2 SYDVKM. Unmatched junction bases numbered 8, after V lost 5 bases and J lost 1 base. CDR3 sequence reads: CASSPWTGSGTDTQYF. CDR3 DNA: TGTGCCAGCAGTCCCTGGACAGGGTCTGGCACAGATACGCAGTATTTT.